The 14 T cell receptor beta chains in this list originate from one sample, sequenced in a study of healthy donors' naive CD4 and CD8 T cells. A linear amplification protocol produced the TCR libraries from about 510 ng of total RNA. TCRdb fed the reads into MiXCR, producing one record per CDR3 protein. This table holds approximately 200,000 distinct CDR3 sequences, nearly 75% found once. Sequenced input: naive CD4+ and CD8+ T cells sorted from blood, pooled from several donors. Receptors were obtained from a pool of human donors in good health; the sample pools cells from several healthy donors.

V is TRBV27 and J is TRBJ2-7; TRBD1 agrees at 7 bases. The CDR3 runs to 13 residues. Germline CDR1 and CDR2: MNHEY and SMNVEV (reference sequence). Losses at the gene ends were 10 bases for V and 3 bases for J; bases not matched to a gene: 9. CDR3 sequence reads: CATADRIRYEQYF. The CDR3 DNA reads TGTGCCACCGCGGACAGGATCCGCTACGAGCAGTACTTC.

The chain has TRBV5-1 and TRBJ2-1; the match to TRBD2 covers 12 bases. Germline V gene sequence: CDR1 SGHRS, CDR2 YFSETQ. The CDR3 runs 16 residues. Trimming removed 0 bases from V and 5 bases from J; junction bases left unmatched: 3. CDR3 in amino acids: CASSLAGTSGHNEQFF. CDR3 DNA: TGCGCCAGCAGCTTGGCCGGGACTAGCGGGCACAATGAGCAGTTCTTC.

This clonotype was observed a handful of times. This chain's CDR3 is CAWSEGYVTQYF. CDR3 DNA: TGTGCCTGGAGCGAGGGATATGTCACGCAGTATTTT. The V gene is TRBV30, the J gene TRBJ2-3; D is perhaps TRBD2 (5 bases). CDR1 is GTSNPN, CDR2 SVGIG, per germline (reference sequence). This CDR3 is 12 amino acids long. V lost 3 bases and J lost 9, with 13 bases in between.

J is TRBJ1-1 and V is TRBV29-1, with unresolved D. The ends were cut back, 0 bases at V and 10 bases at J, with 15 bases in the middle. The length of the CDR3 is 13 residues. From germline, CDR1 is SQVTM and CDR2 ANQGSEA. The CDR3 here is CSVEDKADGVAFF. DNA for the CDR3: TGCAGCGTTGAAGATAAGGCAGACGGTGTAGCTTTCTTT. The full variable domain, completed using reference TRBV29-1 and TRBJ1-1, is SAVISQKPSRDICQRGTSLTIQCQVDSQVTMMFWYRQQPGQSLTLIATANQGSEATYESGFVIDKFPISRPNLTFSTLTVSNMSPEDSSIYLCSVEDKADGVAFFGQGTRLTVV.

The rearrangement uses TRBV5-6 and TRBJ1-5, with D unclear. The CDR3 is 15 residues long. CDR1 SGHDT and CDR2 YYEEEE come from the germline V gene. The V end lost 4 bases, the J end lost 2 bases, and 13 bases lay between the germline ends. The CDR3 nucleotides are TGTGCCAGCAGCCCCCGTGGGCAGCGCAATCAGCCCCAGCATTTT. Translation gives CASSPRGQRNQPQHF.

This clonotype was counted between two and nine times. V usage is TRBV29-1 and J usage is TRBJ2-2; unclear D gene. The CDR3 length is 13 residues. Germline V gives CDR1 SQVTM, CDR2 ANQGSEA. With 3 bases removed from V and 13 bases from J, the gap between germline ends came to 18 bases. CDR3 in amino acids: CSVETFGVDRLFF. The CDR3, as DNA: TGCAGCGTTGAGACATTCGGAGTGGACCGGCTGTTTTTT.

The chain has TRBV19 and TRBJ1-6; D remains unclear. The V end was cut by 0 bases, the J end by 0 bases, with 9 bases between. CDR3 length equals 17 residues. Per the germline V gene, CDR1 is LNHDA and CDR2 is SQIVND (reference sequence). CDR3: CASSIDPPSSYNSPLHF. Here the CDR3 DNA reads TGTGCCAGTAGTATAGATCCACCGAGCTCCTATAATTCACCCCTCCACTTT.

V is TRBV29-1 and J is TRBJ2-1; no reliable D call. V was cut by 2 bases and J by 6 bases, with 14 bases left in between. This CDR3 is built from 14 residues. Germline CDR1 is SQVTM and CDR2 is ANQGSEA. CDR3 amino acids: CSVELFGRLNEQFF. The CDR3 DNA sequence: TGCAGCGTTGAACTCTTCGGGCGCCTCAATGAGCAGTTCTTC.

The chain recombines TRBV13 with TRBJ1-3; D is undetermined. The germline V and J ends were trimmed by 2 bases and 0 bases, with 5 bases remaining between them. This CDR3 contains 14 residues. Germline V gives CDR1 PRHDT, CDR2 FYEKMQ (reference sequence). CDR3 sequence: CASSLLISGNTIYF. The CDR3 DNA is TGTGCCAGCAGCTTACTTATCTCTGGAAACACCATATATTTT.

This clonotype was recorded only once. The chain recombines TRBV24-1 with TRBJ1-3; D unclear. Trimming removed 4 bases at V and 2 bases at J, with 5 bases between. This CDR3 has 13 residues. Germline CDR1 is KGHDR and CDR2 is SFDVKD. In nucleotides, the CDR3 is TGTGCCACCAGTGAAAGGACTGGAAACACCATATATTTT. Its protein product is CATSERTGNTIYF.

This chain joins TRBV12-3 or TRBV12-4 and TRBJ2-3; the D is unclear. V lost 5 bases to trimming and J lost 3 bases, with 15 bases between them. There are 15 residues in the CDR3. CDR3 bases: TGTGCCAGCAGTGACCTAAGCGAGGCGACAGATACGCAGTATTTT. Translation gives CASSDLSEATDTQYF.

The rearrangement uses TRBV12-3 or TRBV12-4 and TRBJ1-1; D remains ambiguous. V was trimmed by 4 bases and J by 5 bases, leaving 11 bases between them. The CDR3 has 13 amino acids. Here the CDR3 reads CASSSNEGTEAFF. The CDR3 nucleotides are TGTGCCAGCAGTTCCAACGAGGGAACTGAAGCTTTCTTT.

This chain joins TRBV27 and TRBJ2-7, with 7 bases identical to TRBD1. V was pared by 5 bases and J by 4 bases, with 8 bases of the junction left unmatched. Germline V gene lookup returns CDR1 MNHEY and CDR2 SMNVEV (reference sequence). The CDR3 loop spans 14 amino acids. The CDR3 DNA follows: TGTGCCAGCAGTATGTCCGGGACAGCGTACGAGCAGTACTTC. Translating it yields CASSMSGTAYEQYF.

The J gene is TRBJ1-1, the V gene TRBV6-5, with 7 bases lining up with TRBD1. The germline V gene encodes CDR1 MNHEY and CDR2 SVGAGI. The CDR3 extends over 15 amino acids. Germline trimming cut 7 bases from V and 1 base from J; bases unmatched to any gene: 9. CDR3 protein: CASNPETGTNTEAFF. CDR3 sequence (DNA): TGTGCCAGCAACCCCGAGACAGGGACGAACACTGAAGCTTTCTTT.